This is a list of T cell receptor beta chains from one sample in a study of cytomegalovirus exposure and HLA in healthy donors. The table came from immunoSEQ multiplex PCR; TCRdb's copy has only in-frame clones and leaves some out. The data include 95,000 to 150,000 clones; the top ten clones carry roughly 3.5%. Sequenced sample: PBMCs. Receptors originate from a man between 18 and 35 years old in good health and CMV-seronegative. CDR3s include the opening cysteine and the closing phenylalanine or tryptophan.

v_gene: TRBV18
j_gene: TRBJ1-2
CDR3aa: CASSLSRDRNYGYTF

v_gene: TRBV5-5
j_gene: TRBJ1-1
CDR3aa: CASSPGVEAFF

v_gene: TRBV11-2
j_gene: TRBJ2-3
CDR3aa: CASSLDPGDTQYF

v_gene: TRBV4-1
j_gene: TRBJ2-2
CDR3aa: CASSQEMGLLTRELFF

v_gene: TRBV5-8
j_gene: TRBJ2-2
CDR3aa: CASSQWTATGELFF

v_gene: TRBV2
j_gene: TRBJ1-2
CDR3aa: CASSEIQGPNYGYTF

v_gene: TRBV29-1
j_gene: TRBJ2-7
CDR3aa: CSVEEGTHEQYF

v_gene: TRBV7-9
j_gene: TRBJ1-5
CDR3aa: CASSLLTGDNQPQHF

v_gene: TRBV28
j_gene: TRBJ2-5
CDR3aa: CASSGDGGTQETQYF

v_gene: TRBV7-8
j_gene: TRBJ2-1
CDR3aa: CASNPRTGYYNEQFF

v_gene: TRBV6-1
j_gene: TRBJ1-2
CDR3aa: CASSEGQGENYGYTF

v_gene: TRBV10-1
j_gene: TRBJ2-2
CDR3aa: CASSESTLKRTSGQGIGELFF

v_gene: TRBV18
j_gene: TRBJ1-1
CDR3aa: CASSPRDSGNTEAFF

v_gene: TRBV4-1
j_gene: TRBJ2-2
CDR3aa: CASSLLTGLGFTGELFF

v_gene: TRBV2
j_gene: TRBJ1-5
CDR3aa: CATQPSSGNNQPQHF

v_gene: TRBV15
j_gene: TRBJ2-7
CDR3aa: CATSRGGLHPYEQYF

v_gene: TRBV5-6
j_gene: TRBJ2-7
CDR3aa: CALPWGHPFSYEQYF

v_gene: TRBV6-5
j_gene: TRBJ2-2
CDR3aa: CASSPSTGEVGELFF

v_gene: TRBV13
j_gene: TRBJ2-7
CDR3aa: CASSSGPHGQGFNEQYF

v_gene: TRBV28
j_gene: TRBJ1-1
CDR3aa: CASSKAREANTEAFF

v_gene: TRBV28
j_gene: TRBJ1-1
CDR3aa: CASRQGATEAFF

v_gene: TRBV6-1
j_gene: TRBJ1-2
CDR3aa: CASGTGFSGYTF

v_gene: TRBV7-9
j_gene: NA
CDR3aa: CASSSPGTGIDEQYF

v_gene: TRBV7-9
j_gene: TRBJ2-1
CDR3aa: CASSTGGGIYNEQFF

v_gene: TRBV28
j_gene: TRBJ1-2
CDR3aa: CASFRTGELSGYTF

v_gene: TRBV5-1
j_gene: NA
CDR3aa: CASSSRQGYEQYF